The T cell receptor (beta chain) described here comes from a study of cytomegalovirus exposure and HLA in healthy donors (TCRdb year 2017). Background for the entire study: According to an earlier analysis of several hundred of the donors, about 170 million T cells yielded 117 million unique TCR beta sequences and 250 to 350 Gb of sequence data. HLA typing included class I and class II loci at four-digit resolution. The study combined high-throughput TCR immunosequencing, statistical association of individual TCRs with disease status, and machine learning to predict cytomegalovirus infection status. Four to six DR-DQ haplotypes were handled as single units for association and clustering, since linkage in the cohort was strong. The study was designed to test whether signatures of past pathogen exposure could be identified by cataloging public T cell receptors. The study profiled the T cell repertoires of hundreds of subjects by immunosequencing and related them to cytomegalovirus serostatus. The genetic ancestry cluster associated with self-reported Caucasian donors included 65% to 90% of the 398 genotyped donors. A later genetic analysis used genome-wide SNP genotypes for about three fifths of the roughly 700 donors, treating that subset as a discovery cohort. Donor age, sex, ethnicity and CMV serostatus were compiled alongside the repertoire data. Rather than drawing on any new phenotypic data, the later analysis identified candidate immune exposures from TCR beta sequences and the way those sequences occurred across donors. Approximately 330 gigabases of sequencing data and around 90 million unique TCR sequences made up an early release that covered nearly 650 HLA-typed donors. A later analysis re-analyzed previously published TCR beta repertoires from approximately 670 donors and added high-resolution HLA genotyping to study TCR occurrence patterns. In addition to the first cohort of 650 to 750 subjects, a separate validation cohort of over 90 different subjects was used. All discovery cohort repertoires had been generated using a single sequencing platform. The number of donors typed differed by locus, with roughly 620-640 for A, B, C, DRB1 and DQB1, 522 for DQA1, 600 to 610 for DPA1, and roughly 450 for DPB1. An earlier analysis of some 500 of the donors applied high-throughput TCR beta sequencing to assess whether each TCR beta V gene segment acted as functional or pseudogenic. On average, roughly 240,000 unique TCR beta nucleotide sequences were sequenced per donor among 398 genotyped donors of the cohort, with roughly 18% of those sequences being non-productive. Summary of the overall study and its limitations: A later analysis found that HLA-associated TCR beta chains were more clonally expanded and had lower generation probabilities than equally common non-associated chains. At a false discovery rate of 0.05, a later analysis linked roughly 17,000 TCR beta sequences to specific HLA alleles. Correlated functional status among segregating V segments might reflect linkage disequilibrium, but an unknown experimental factor could not be ruled out. Broadly in line with IMGT annotations, most TCR beta V segments showed up in productive rearrangements about 87% or about 30% of the time in an earlier analysis of some 590 of the donors. Because HLA typing was unavailable for some donors at each locus, only the typed subset was used in association tests. A later genetic analysis reported fewer N-insertions in productive TCRs among donors in an Asian-associated ancestry cluster than the approximately 700-donor mean. A later analysis found that most CMV-associated TCR beta chains appeared HLA-restricted, with HLA associations seemingly driven largely by CMV exposure. Assigning TCR associations to individual alleles was difficult when HLA alleles, especially DR and DQ, strongly co-occurred. A few of the identified cytomegalovirus-associated TCR beta chains were confirmed in vitro to be specific for cytomegalovirus antigens. A later analysis found that TCR association rates varied across HLA loci, with DRB1 alleles showing the most associated TCRs and HLA-C alleles the fewest. A total of 150 to 200 TCR beta chains were listed by the study as associated with cytomegalovirus. Over 15 rarely observed V segments, including chromosome 9 orphons, were excluded from the earlier analysis of about 500 of the donors because counts were too low. The sequencing pipeline was judged likely to have produced a cluster of highly shared sequence variants as a technical artifact. The authors suggested that the approach could potentially be generalized to other disease states and immunological phenotypes. A later genetic analysis associated a missense DCLRE1C variant with V-gene and J-gene trimming of TCR beta chains, and an independent cohort replicated the association. Roughly uniform sequencing depth across donors was assumed in presence/absence analyses, although this assumption may not hold. Across donors, most TCR sequences were observed very rarely, whereas some public TCRs were present in many individuals. Immune exposure information for the cohort was limited to CMV serostatus. In both the original and validation cohorts, the classifier was reported to diagnose cytomegalovirus status with high specificity and sensitivity. A further reported finding was that TCR beta sequences accurately predicted the HLA-A and HLA-B alleles for most subjects in the first cohort. According to a later analysis, parvovirus B19, influenza, CMV and Epstein-Barr virus appeared linked to several top co-occurrence clusters. The 87-base-pair reads could not distinguish some IMGT-functional V segments, including TRBV6-2 and TRBV6-3, so those segments were excluded. This cohort had only TCR beta chains sequenced, and the lack of alpha or paired-chain data limited which features could be detected.

The protocol used for the library was the immunoSEQ multiplex PCR assay. For the multiplex PCR, a mixture combining 60 forward primers for TCR Vbeta segments and 13 reverse primers for TCR Jbeta segments was used. A multiplex PCR assay on genomic DNA amplified the CDR3 region of rearranged TCR beta genes. Amplified TCR beta libraries were sequenced as 87-base-pair reads on the Illumina HiSeq System. The published analysis was carried out like this. In a later analysis, roughly 80 million unique TCR beta chains were counted across the roughly 610 repertoires, and around 10 million of these chains were shared by at least two donors. Raw reads were error-corrected and collapsed into unique sequences with a nearest-neighbor algorithm that merged closely related sequences to remove PCR and sequencing errors. V, D and J gene segments were assigned by aligning CDR3 sequences to IMGT reference sequences. For a sequence to be retained, at least a six-nucleotide match to both a V gene segment and a J gene segment was required. A rearrangement counted as productive if the CDR3 had no stop codons and remained in frame with V and J, and every other rearrangement counted as non-productive. Following IMGT convention, CDR3 was defined as the stretch from the second conserved V-encoded cysteine to the conserved J-encoded phenylalanine. In an earlier analysis of around 600 of the donors, sequences lacking an unambiguous match to a single V gene segment were excluded. In an earlier analysis of almost 600 of the donors, a V segment was called functional when productive rearrangements were above 56.7%, and segregating when the standard deviation between donors exceeded 5%. A statistical classification framework was built to diagnose cytomegalovirus status from the catalog of TCR beta chain sequences. A later analysis assigned V and J genes by comparing TCR nucleotide sequences with IMGT/GENE-DB human TR gene sequences. Using the TCRdist pipeline, a later analysis assigned CDR3 sequences along with most-parsimonious VDJ recombination scenarios. In a later analysis, each TCR beta chain was defined by its CDR3 amino acid sequence together with its V-gene family, and reads lacking a unique V-gene family were excluded. In a later analysis, around 600 highly shared, low-generation-probability nucleotide sequences were removed to address suspected cross-contamination and a sequencing artifact. In a later analysis, a clonal expansion index was calculated for each public chain from normalized within-repertoire ranks of inferred template counts. In a later analysis, generation probabilities were computed with a VDJ recombination model fitted to out-of-frame rearrangements, and the resulting probabilities were checked against IGoR. Hypergeometric tests were used in a later analysis to score TCR-TCR, TCR-HLA and TCR-CMV co-occurrence, with a repertoire-size bias correction applied to the TCR pairs. In a later analysis, false discovery rates were estimated by permuting HLA or CMV assignments 20 times. A later analysis grouped co-occurring TCRs with DBSCAN, adding TCRdist sequence similarity when clustering within HLA-allele-positive subsets. Repertoires with fewer than 30,000 or more than 120,000 public chains, plus five repertoires with anomalous nucleotide sharing, were excluded from co-occurrence clustering. This immuneACCESS table, as held by TCRdb, lists in-frame sequences with V and J called but not all clones. Of the missing ones, under half trace to an unresolved V gene in checked studies; the others have no known cause. The DNA gave D and trimming, while V, J and clone size come from that table. In all, the sample holds some 240,000 clones, and about nine tenths of those were seen once. The ten largest make up about 1.5% of the sample.

Turning to this clone: Its antigen is still unknown. Qualities for individual bases were not recorded, and no much larger clone is one base off. The sample has other DNA sequences that encode this CDR3 too.

V was cut back by 6 bases and J by 1 base, leaving a gap of 12 bases between them. The CDR3 sequence holds 14 residues, the cysteine and phenylalanine included. Only the CDR3 region is kept as DNA, spanning 42 bases read in frame from base 1. The germline V gene (reference sequence) sets CDR1 to MNHEY and CDR2 to SMNVEV. The cohort consisted of 650 to 700 healthy bone marrow donors. Cohort members were all nominally healthy when sampled, although unrecorded immune exposures were likely present. The donor tested CMV seronegative and was one of the 352 seronegative cohort members. Every donor gave a peripheral blood sample, and the peripheral blood mononuclear cells from that sample were used for TCR beta sequencing. Genomic DNA was extracted from the blood cell samples with the Qiagen DNeasy Blood Extraction Kit.

Material for sequencing was PBMCs. The TCR originated in a girl aged 2 to 9 in good health and CMV-seronegative. The chain is made from TRBV27 and TRBJ1-1; matching of 5 bases hints at TRBD1 as the D gene. The base sequence is TGTGCCAGCAGAATTACAGGAACGAACACTGAAGCTTTCTTT. Its translation reads: CASRITGTNTEAFF.